This T cell receptor beta chain stems from a study of control samples from healthy donors and cancer patients. Trimming removed 3 bases at V and 4 bases at J, with 13 bases between. CDR3 size: 14 residues. CDR1 and CDR2 from the germline V gene are GTSNPN and SVGIG (reference sequence). The method was immunoSEQ multiplex PCR; TCRdb's version includes in-frame clones alone and lacks a portion of them. The sample carries 170,000 or so clones, 90% recorded once. The sequencing sample was made of blood. The receptor's source is a woman aged 50 to 60 in good health. The rearrangement joins TRBV30 to TRBJ1-5; tentative D call: TRBD1 (5 bases). The CDR3 reads CAWSPVGVNQPQHF. Here the CDR3 DNA reads TGTGCCTGGAGCCCTGTGGGGGTAAATCAGCCCCAGCATTTT.